This section outlines one T cell receptor (beta chain) sequence together with its context. The CDR3 has 15 residues. The ends were cut back, 5 bases at V and 10 bases at J, with 23 bases in the middle. The germline V gene encodes CDR1 LGHDT and CDR2 YNNKEL (reference sequence). The record originates from a study of blood T cell repertoires in COVID-19. Background on the study: Samples representing acute and convalescent COVID-19 were sourced from the United States, Italy and Spain. The analysed material was cDNA or gDNA that came from T cells, B-cell-depleted T cells, or PBMCs.

Original processing notes: Amplification of reference gene primers provided the estimated nucleated cell counts. This table comes from immunoSEQ multiplex PCR, and its TCRdb copy is limited to in-frame clones, with some not included. V and J calls and clone size are copied from that table; D and trimming were computed from the DNA. Of fewer than 450,000 clones in the sample, 91% were seen once. The source of this sequence is a young woman who had recovered from COVID-19. The source material was peripheral blood. The rearrangement uses TRBV3-1 (or the pseudogene TRBV3-2) and TRBJ1-1, with D perhaps TRBD1 (5 bases). As DNA, the CDR3 is TGTGCCAGCAGCTCTCTTGGTAGCGACAGCGGGAGAGCTTTCTTT. Translation gives CASSSLGSDSGRAFF.